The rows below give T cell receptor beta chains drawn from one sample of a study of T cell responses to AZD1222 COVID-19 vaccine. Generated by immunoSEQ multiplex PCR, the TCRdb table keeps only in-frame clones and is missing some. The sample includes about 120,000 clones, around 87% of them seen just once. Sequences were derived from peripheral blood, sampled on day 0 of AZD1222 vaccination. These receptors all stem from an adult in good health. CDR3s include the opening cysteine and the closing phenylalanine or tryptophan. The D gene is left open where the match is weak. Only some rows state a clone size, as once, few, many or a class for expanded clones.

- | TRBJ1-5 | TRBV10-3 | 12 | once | TGTGCCACCGGGACGGAAGGGCAGCCCCAGCATTTT | CATGTEGQPQHF
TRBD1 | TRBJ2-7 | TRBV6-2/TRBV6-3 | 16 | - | TGTGCCAGCAGTTACCCCGGGACAGGCCTGCTACGGGGGCAGTACTTC | CASSYPGTGLLRGQYF
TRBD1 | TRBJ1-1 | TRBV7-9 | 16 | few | TGTGCCAGCAGCCAGATCCGGACAGGGGGCTTCACTGAAGCTTTCTTT | CASSQIRTGGFTEAFF
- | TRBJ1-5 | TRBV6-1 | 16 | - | TGTGCCAGCAGTGAAAGACGATCCGGGTTGGGTCAGCCCCAGCATTTT | CASSERRSGLGQPQHF
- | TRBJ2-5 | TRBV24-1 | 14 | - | TGTGCCACCAGTGACCCCGGGCAGCAAGAGACCCAGTACTTC | CATSDPGQQETQYF
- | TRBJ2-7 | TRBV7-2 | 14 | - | TGTGCCAGCAGCTTTGGGGGGAGCTCCTACGAGCAGTACTTC | CASSFGGSSYEQYF
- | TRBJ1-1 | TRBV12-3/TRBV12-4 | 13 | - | TGTGCCAGCAGTTTAAAGCTAAACACTGAAGCTTTCTTT | CASSLKLNTEAFF
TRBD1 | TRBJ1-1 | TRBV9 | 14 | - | TGTGCCAGCAGCCCGACCCAGGGGGCTGCTGAAGCTTTCTTT | CASSPTQGAAEAFF
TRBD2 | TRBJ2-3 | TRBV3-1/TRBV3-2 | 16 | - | TGTGCCAGCAGCCTCCGGACTAGCGCCTACACAGATACGCAGTATTTT | CASSLRTSAYTDTQYF
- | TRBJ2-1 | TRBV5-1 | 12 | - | TGCGCCAGCAGCTTGGCTTACAATGAGCAGTTCTTC | CASSLAYNEQFF
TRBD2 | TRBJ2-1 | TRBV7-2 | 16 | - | TGTGCCAGCAGCCCCCCGGGACTAGCGGGAGGGAATGAGCAGTTCTTC | CASSPPGLAGGNEQFF
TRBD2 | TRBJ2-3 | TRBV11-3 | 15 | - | TGTGCCAGCAGCCGGGGGGGGCGAGACACAGATACGCAGTATTTT | CASSRGGRDTDTQYF
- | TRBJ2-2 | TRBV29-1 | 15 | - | TGCAGCGTCCAGGGGCCCCGGGTCGGCACCGGGGAGCTGTTTTTT | CSVQGPRVGTGELFF
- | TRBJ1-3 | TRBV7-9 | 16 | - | TGTGCCAGCAGCTTACGGGACTCTTCCTCTGGAAACACCATATATTTT | CASSLRDSSSGNTIYF
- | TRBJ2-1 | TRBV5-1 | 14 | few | TGCGCCAGCAGCGGAATAACCGGCCTTGGTGAGCAGTTCTTC | CASSGITGLGEQFF
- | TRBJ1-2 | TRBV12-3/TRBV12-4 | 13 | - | TGTGCCAGCAGCCATACAAGTAACTATGGCTACACCTTC | CASSHTSNYGYTF
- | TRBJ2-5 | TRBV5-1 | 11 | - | TGCGCCAGCAGAAGCCAAGAGACCCAGTACTTC | CASRSQETQYF
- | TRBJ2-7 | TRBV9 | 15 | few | TGTGCCAGCAGCGTAGGCTCCTTCAACTCCTACGAGCAGTACTTC | CASSVGSFNSYEQYF
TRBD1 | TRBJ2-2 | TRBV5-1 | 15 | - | TGCGCCAGCAGCGACTTCCGGGACAGGACCGGGGAGCTGTTTTTT | CASSDFRDRTGELFF
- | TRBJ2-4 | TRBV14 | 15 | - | TGTGCCAGCAGCCAGCCGGGCTTAGCCAAAAACATTCAGTACTTC | CASSQPGLAKNIQYF
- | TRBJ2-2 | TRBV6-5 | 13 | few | TGTGCCAGCAGGAAAGGGGGGTCCGGGGAGCTGTTTTTT | CASRKGGSGELFF
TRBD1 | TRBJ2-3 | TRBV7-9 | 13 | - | TGTGCCAGCAGACAGGGGGATTCAGATACGCAGTATTTT | CASRQGDSDTQYF
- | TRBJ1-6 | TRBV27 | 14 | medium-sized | TGTGCCAGCGGTCCGCGGGTTCGAAATTCACCCCTCCACTTT | CASGPRVRNSPLHF
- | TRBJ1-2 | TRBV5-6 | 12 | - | TGTGCCAGCAGCTTGGGAGGGTATGGCTACACCTTC | CASSLGGYGYTF
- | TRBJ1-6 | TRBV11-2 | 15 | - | TGTGCCAGCAGCTTTCTCGGGGGACTTAATTCACCCCTCCACTTT | CASSFLGGLNSPLHF
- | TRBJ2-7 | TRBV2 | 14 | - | TGTGCCAGCAGTGAAGAAGCGTTGACCTACGAGCAGTACTTC | CASSEEALTYEQYF
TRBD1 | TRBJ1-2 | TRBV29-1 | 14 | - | TGCAGCGTTGAAGACAGGGGGCGAGTCTATGGCTACACCTTC | CSVEDRGRVYGYTF
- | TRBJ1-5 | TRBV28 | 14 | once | TGTGCCAGCGCGGGGGCTTGGCGCAATCAGCCCCAGCATTTT | CASAGAWRNQPQHF
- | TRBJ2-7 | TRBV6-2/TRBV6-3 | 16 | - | TGTGCCAGCAGCCGACCCCGGGTCCGAGGATCCCACGAGCAGTACTTC | CASSRPRVRGSHEQYF
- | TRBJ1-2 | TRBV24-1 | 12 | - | TGTGCCACCAGTGACCTGGCGGTCGGCTACACCTTC | CATSDLAVGYTF
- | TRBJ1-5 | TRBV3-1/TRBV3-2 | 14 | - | TGTGCCAGCAGCCAAGACGGGAACCCCCAGCCCCAGCATTTT | CASSQDGNPQPQHF
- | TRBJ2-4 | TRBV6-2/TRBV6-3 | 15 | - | TGTGCCAGCAGTTACTCAAGAGCTTCCAAAAACATTCAGTACTTC | CASSYSRASKNIQYF
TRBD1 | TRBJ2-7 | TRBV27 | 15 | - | TGTGCCAGCAGTTTTAAGGGACAGGGTAGCTACGAGCAGTACTTC | CASSFKGQGSYEQYF
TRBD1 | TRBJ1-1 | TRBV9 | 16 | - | TGTGCCAGCAGCGGGGGACAGGGGATCATGAACACTGAAGCTTTCTTT | CASSGGQGIMNTEAFF
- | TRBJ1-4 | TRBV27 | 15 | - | TGTGCCAGCAGTGCCGGAGGGGGGCCTAATGAAAAACTGTTTTTT | CASSAGGGPNEKLFF
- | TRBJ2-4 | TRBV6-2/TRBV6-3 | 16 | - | TGTGCCAGCAGTTACGGGCAGACTCAGTCCGAAAACATTCAGTACTTC | CASSYGQTQSENIQYF
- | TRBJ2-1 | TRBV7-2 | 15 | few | TGTGCCAGCAGCGCAGCCGCTAGGACCAACAATGAGCAGTTCTTC | CASSAAARTNNEQFF
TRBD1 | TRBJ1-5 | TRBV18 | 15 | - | TGTGCCAGCTCACCAGGGACAGGGAACAATCAGCCCCAGCATTTT | CASSPGTGNNQPQHF
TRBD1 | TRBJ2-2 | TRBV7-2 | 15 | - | TGTGCCAGCAGCTTGGACAGGAGAGAGACCGGGGAGCTGTTTTTT | CASSLDRRETGELFF
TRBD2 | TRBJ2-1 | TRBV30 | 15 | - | TGTGCCTGGAGTACCGGGCGGGGGGGCCCTTTTGAGCAGTTCTTC | CAWSTGRGGPFEQFF
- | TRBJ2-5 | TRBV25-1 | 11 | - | TGTGCCAGCAGTCTTCGAGAGACCCAGTACTTC | CASSLRETQYF
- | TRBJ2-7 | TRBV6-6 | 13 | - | TGTGCCAGTCATGAACAGGGATCTAACGAGCAGTACTTC | CASHEQGSNEQYF
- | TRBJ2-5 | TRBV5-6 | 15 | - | TGTGCCAGCAGCTGGAGAGACAGGTCGTTGAGGACCCAGTACTTC | CASSWRDRSLRTQYF
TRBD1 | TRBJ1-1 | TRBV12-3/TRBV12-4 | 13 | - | TGTGCCAGCAAAAAGACAGGGCTCACTGAAGCTTTCTTT | CASKKTGLTEAFF
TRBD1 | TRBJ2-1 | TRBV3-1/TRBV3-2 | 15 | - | TGTGCCAGCAGCCAATTGACAGGGGCGAACAATGAGCAGTTCTTC | CASSQLTGANNEQFF
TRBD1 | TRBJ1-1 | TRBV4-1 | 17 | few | TGCGCCAGCAGCCAAGTACCTGTCGGACAGGCGAGCTCCGAAGCTTTCTTT | CASSQVPVGQASSEAFF
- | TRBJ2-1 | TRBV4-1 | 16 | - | TGCGCCAGCAGCCAAGAAGGGGGGAGTCCCTACAATGAGCAGTTCTTC | CASSQEGGSPYNEQFF
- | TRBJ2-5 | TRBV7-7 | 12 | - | TGTGCTAGCAGCCGGGACGGTGAGACCCAGTACTTC | CASSRDGETQYF
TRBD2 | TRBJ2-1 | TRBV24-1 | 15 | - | TGTGCCACCAGTGATCCTAGCGGACACGGCAATGAGCAGTTCTTC | CATSDPSGHGNEQFF
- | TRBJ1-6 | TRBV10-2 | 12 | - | TGCGCCAGCAGGGACGGCAATTCACCCCTCCACTTT | CASRDGNSPLHF
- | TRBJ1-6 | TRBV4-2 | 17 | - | TGTGCCAGCAGCCAAAGAGGGACGGGGGCCCGAAATTCACCCCTCCACTTT | CASSQRGTGARNSPLHF
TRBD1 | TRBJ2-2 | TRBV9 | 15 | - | TGTGCCAGCAGCTTGGGACAGGGAAACACCGGGGAGCTGTTTTTT | CASSLGQGNTGELFF